This TCR beta chain stems from a study of blood T cell repertoires in COVID-19. In the study overall: The United States, Italy and Spain were the sources of the acute and convalescent COVID-19 samples. T cells, B-cell-depleted T cells, or PBMCs supplied cDNA or gDNA.

In the original analysis: Using reference gene primer amplification, nucleated cell counts were estimated. TCRdb's copy holds only in-frame clones and misses some; the assay was immunoSEQ multiplex PCR. The DNA gave D and trimming, while V, J and clone size come from that table. The sample lists about 180,000 clones, around 77% occurring once. Germline assignment: CDR1 SGHTA and CDR2 FQGNSA. This CDR3 comprises 12 residues. V was pared by 5 bases and J by 11 bases, with 10 bases between. The TCR was taken from a man in his 70s with active or convalescent COVID-19. The chain recombines TRBV7-2 with TRBJ1-6, with D hard to call. Sequenced: peripheral blood. CDR3 nucleotides: TGTGCCAGCAGCGTAAACCGGGCACCCCTCCACTTT. It yields the protein CASSVNRAPLHF.